A selection of T cell receptor beta chains follows, all from one sample in a study of cytomegalovirus exposure and HLA in healthy donors. Assay: immunoSEQ multiplex PCR; the TCRdb copy retains only in-frame clones and omits some. The sample totals nearly 200,000 clones; its top ten clones hold less than 0.85%. The sample comprised PBMCs. Every receptor here comes from a boy aged 5 to 17 in good health and CMV-seronegative. Each CDR3 is given with its conserved first and last residue. D genes are given only for firm matches.

TRBV5-3,NA,TRBJ1-2,16,CARSSVRDRPYYGYTF,TGTGCCAGAAGCTCGGTCCGAGACAGGCCCTACTATGGCTACACCTTC
TRBV6-6,NA,TRBJ1-2,14,CASSRGQPIYGYTF,TGTGCCAGCAGTAGGGGACAACCGATCTATGGCTACACCTTC
TRBV30,TRBD2,TRBJ2-1,14,CAWTSLAGLNEQFF,TGTGCCTGGACCAGCCTAGCGGGGTTAAATGAGCAGTTCTTC
TRBV6-4,TRBD2,TRBJ2-1,15,CASSPTSGSYNEQFF,TGTGCCAGCAGTCCGACTAGCGGTTCCTACAATGAGCAGTTCTTC
TRBV6-5,NA,TRBJ1-1,14,CASRPSGVRTEAFF,TGTGCCAGCAGGCCGTCGGGGGTTAGGACTGAAGCTTTCTTT
TRBV5-1,TRBD2,TRBJ2-7,18,CASRRRTSGGNSSYEQYF,TGCGCCAGCAGACGACGGACTAGCGGGGGGAACAGCTCCTACGAGCAGTACTTC
TRBV5-4,TRBD2,TRBJ2-5,14,CASSSTSGQETQYF,TGTGCCAGCAGTTCCACTAGCGGACAAGAGACCCAGTACTTC
TRBV6-5,TRBD1,TRBJ2-7,15,CASSYSGTGVYEQYF,TGTGCCAGCAGTTATTCCGGGACAGGAGTTTACGAGCAGTACTTC
TRBV13,TRBD1,TRBJ2-7,16,CASSLGGAGGPYEQYF,TGTGCCAGCAGCTTAGGGGGGGCAGGGGGCCCCTACGAGCAGTACTTC
TRBV28,TRBD1,TRBJ2-7,15,CASSPRTGWAYEQYF,TGTGCCAGCAGTCCCAGGACAGGGTGGGCCTACGAGCAGTACTTC
TRBV6-5,TRBD1,TRBJ2-7,15,CASSRDRQSSYEQYF,TGTGCCAGCAGCCGGGACAGGCAAAGCTCCTACGAGCAGTACTTC
TRBV2,TRBD2,TRBJ2-3,16,CASSTTLAGGSDTQYF,TGTGCCAGCAGTACCACCCTAGCGGGGGGGTCAGATACGCAGTATTTT
TRBV7-9,NA,TRBJ1-1,15,CASSLLGGANTEAFF,TGTGCCAGCAGCTTATTGGGGGGAGCGAACACTGAAGCTTTCTTT
TRBV9,TRBD1,TRBJ1-4,16,CASSAQGAGPNEKLFF,TGTGCCAGCAGCGCACAGGGGGCCGGCCCTAATGAAAAACTGTTTTTT
TRBV7-6,NA,TRBJ2-7,13,CASSLTDSYEQYF,TGTGCCAGCAGCTTAACAGACTCCTACGAGCAGTACTTC
TRBV28,TRBD2,TRBJ2-1,15,CASLGLANHYNEQFF,TGTGCCAGCCTGGGACTAGCGAACCACTACAATGAGCAGTTCTTC
TRBV19,TRBD1,TRBJ1-1,12,CASSQGTGGAFF,TGTGCCAGTAGTCAAGGGACAGGGGGGGCTTTCTTT
TRBV2,NA,TRBJ2-1,13,CASGKERVREQFF,TGTGCCAGCGGGAAGGAGAGGGTTAGGGAGCAGTTCTTC
TRBV27,NA,TRBJ2-7,15,CASSFGAGDTYEQYF,TGTGCCAGCAGTTTTGGGGCAGGGGATACCTACGAGCAGTACTTC
TRBV15,NA,TRBJ2-2,13,CATSRDEEGLRGF,TGTGCCACCAGCAGAGATGAGGAAGGGTTAAGGGGATTT
TRBV11-2,TRBD1,TRBJ1-5,16,CASSSLGTDSNQPQHF,TGTGCCAGCAGCTCACTCGGGACAGACTCCAATCAGCCCCAGCATTTT
TRBV11-2,NA,TRBJ2-7,12,CASSNPRGEQYF,TGTGCCAGCAGCAATCCCCGCGGGGAGCAGTACTTC
TRBV4-3,TRBD1,TRBJ1-2,14,CASSQGQGAYGYTF,TGCGCCAGCAGCCAAGGACAGGGGGCCTACGGCTACACCTTC
TRBV19,TRBD1,TRBJ1-5,17,CASTIYGQGNSNQPQHF,TGTGCCAGTACCATCTACGGACAGGGGAATAGCAATCAGCCCCAGCATTTT
TRBV6-1,NA,TRBJ2-7,15,CASIQNTGAGYEQYF,TGTGCCAGCATTCAGAACACTGGGGCTGGGTACGAGCAGTACTTC
TRBV10-3,NA,TRBJ1-1,15,CAISESRQVNTEAFF,TGTGCCATCAGTGAGAGTCGGCAGGTGAACACTGAAGCTTTCTTT
TRBV5-1,NA,TRBJ2-5,14,CASSLGQDLETQYF,TGCGCCAGCAGCTTGGGACAGGATTTAGAGACCCAGTACTTC
TRBV13,TRBD2,TRBJ2-7,14,CASSLRSSGYEQYF,TGTGCCAGCAGCTTAAGGTCTAGCGGCTACGAGCAGTACTTC
TRBV2,TRBD1,TRBJ1-1,13,CASRTGWGTEAFF,TGTGCCAGCAGGACAGGGTGGGGGACTGAAGCTTTCTTT
TRBV7-9,NA,TRBJ1-4,14,CASSFGSTNEKLFF,TGTGCCAGCAGCTTCGGGTCGACTAATGAAAAACTGTTTTTT
TRBV28,TRBD2,TRBJ2-7,14,CASHGGAASYEQYF,TGTGCCAGTCACGGGGGGGCAGCGTCCTACGAGCAGTACTTC
TRBV30,TRBD2,TRBJ2-2,17,CAWSVGWGGRGTGELFF,TGTGCCTGGAGTGTAGGATGGGGGGGGAGGGGCACCGGGGAGCTGTTTTTT
TRBV27,TRBD2,TRBJ2-1,14,CASSYGGAYNEQFF,TGTGCCAGCAGTTACGGGGGGGCCTACAATGAGCAGTTCTTC
TRBV7-8,NA,TRBJ1-2,14,CASSLAAVGYGYTF,TGTGCCAGCAGCTTAGCTGCGGTCGGCTATGGCTACACCTTC